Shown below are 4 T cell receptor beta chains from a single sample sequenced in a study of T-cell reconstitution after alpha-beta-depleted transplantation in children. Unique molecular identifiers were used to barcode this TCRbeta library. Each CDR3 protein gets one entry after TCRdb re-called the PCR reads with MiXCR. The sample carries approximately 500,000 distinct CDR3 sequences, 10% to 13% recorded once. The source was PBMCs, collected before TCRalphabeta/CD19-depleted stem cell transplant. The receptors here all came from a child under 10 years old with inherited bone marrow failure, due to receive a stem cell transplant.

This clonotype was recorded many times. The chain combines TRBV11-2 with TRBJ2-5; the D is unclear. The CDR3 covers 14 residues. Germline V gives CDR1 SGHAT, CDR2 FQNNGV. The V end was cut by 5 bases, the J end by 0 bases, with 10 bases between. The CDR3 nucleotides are TGTGCCAGCAGCCCCAGGACGTACCAAGAGACCCAGTACTTC. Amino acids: CASSPRTYQETQYF.

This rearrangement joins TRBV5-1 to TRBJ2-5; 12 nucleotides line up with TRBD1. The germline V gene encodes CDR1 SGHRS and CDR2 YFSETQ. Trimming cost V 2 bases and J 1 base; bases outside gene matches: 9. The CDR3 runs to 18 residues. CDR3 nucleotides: TGCGCCAGCAGCTTTGGGGACAGGGGGCCCTACCCCCAAGAGACCCAGTACTTC. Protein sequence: CASSFGDRGPYPQETQYF. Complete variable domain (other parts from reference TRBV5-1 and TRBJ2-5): KAGVTQTPRYLIKTRGQQVTLSCSPISGHRSVSWYQQTPGQGLQFLFEYFSETQRNKGNFPGRFSGRQFSNSRSEMNVSTLELGDSALYLCASSFGDRGPYPQETQYFGPGTRLLVL.

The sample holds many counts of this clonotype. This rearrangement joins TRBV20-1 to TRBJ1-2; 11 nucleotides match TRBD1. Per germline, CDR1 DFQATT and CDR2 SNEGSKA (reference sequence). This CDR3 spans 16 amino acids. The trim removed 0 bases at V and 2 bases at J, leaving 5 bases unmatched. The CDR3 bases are TGCAGTGCTAGAGATCTAGGGGACAGGGGGAACTATGGCTACACCTTC. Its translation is CSARDLGDRGNYGYTF.

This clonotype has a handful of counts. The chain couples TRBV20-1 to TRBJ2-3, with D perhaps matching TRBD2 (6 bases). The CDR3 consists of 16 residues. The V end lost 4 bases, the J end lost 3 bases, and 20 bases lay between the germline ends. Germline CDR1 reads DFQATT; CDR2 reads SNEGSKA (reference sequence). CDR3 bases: TGCAGTGCTAAGGTGCTAGCGAGAGGGAGGACAGATACGCAGTATTTT. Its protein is CSAKVLARGRTDTQYF.